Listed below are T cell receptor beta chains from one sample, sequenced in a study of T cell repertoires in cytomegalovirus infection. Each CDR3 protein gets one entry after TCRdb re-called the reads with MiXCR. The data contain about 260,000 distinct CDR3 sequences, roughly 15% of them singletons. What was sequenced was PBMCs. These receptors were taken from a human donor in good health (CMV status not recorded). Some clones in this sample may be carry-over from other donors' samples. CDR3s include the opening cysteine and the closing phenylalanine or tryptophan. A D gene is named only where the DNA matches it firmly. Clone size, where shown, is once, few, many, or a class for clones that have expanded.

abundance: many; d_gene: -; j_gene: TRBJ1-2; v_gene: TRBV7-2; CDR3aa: CASSLAPRTDYGYTF; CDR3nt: TGTGCCAGCAGCTTAGCCCCTCGGACAGACTATGGCTACACCTTC
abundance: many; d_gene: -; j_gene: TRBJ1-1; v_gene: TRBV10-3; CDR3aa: CAIPRRGNTEAFF; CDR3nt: TGTGCCATCCCTAGACGGGGGAACACTGAAGCTTTCTTT
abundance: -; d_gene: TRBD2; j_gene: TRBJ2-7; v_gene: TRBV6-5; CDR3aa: CASSSREGRYEQYF; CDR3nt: TGTGCCAGCAGCTCACGGGAGGGGAGATACGAGCAGTACTTC
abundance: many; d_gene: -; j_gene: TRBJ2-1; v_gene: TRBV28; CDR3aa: CAAAASRTYNEQFF; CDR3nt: TGTGCCGCGGCGGCAAGTCGCACCTACAATGAGCAGTTCTTC
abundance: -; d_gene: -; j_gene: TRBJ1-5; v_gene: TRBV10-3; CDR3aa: CAIRSDAGGQPQHF; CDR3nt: TGTGCCATCAGATCGGACGCTGGCGGTCAGCCCCAGCATTTT
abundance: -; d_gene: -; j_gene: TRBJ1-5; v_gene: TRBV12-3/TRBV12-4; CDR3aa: CASGLTGGNQPQHF; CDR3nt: TGTGCCAGCGGTCTTACAGGTGGCAATCAGCCCCAGCATTTT
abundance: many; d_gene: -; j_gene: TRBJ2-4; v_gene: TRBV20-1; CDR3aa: CSASTGVAKNIQYF; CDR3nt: TGCAGTGCTAGCACCGGGGTAGCCAAAAACATTCAGTACTTC
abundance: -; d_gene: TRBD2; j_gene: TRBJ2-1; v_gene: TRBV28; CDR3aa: CASSPRLAGGEQFF; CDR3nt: TGTGCCAGCAGCCCACGACTAGCGGGAGGTGAGCAGTTCTTC
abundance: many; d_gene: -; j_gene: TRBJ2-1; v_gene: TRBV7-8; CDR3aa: CASSLIQSSYNEQFF; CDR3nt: TGTGCCAGCAGCTTAATACAGAGCTCCTACAATGAGCAGTTCTTC
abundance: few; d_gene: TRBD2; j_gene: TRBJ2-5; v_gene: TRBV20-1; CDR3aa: CSATLAGVGDRPYF; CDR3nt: TGCAGTGCAACTCTAGCGGGAGTTGGGGACCGGCCGTACTTC
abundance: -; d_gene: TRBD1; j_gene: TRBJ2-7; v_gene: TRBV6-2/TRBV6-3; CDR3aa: CASSGDRGSPRPLYEQYF; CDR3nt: TGTGCCAGCAGTGGGGACAGGGGTTCTCCTCGACCATTATACGAGCAGTACTTC
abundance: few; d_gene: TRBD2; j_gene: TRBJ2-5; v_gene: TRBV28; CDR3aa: CASTPVVAGVGGETQYF; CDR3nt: TGTGCCAGCACCCCGGTGGTAGCGGGAGTGGGGGGAGAGACCCAGTACTTC
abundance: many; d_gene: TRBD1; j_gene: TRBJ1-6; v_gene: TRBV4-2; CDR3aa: CASSQDPGGPSSPLHF; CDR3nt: TGTGCCAGCAGCCAAGACCCAGGGGGCCCGAGTTCACCCCTCCACTTT
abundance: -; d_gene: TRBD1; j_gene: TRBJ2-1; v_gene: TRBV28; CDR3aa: CASIATGGRNEQFF; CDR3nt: TGTGCCAGCATCGCGACAGGGGGCCGTAATGAGCAGTTCTTC
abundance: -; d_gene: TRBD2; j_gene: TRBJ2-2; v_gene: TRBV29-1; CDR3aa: CSVGLAGPPGYTGELFF; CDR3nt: TGCAGCGTGGGACTAGCGGGACCTCCCGGGTACACCGGGGAGCTGTTTTTT
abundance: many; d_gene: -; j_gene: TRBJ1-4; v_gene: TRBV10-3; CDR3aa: CAIRRGGQDEKLFF; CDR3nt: TGTGCCATCAGGCGTGGGGGGCAAGATGAAAAACTGTTTTTT
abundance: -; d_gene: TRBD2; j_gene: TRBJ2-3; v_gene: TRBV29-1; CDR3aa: CSTRGLAGGTDTQYF; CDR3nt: TGCAGCACCCGAGGACTAGCGGGGGGCACAGATACGCAGTATTTT
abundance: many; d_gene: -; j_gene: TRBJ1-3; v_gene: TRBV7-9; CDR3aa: CASSQVTGLNTIYF; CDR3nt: TGTGCCAGCAGCCAAGTTACCGGATTAAACACCATATATTTT
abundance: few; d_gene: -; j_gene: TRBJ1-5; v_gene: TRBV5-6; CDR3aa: CASSRGVVDSNQPQHF; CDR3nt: TGTGCCAGCAGCAGGGGAGTAGTGGATAGCAATCAGCCCCAGCATTTT
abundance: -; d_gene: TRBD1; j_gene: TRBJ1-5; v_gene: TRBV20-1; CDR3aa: CSAPSRDSDQPQHF; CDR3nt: TGCAGTGCCCCTTCTCGGGACAGTGATCAGCCCCAGCATTTT
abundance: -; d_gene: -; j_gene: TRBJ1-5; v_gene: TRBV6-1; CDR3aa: CASNYQPQHF; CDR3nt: TGTGCCAGCAATTATCAGCCCCAGCATTTT
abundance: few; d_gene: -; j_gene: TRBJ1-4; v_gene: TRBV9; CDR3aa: CASSALTGQANEKLFF; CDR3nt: TGTGCCAGCAGCGCCCTAACGGGGCAGGCAAATGAAAAACTGTTTTTT
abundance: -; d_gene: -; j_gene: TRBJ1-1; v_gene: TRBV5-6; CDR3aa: CASQDRRNTEAFF; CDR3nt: TGTGCCAGCCAGGACCGACGGAACACTGAAGCTTTCTTT
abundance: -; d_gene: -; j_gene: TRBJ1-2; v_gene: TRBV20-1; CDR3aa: CSASRGNGYTF; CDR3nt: TGCAGTGCTTCTAGGGGGAACGGCTACACCTTC
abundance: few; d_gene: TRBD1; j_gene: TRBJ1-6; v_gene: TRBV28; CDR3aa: CASSPGTGGNSPLHF; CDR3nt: TGTGCCAGCAGTCCGGGGACAGGGGGTAATTCACCCCTCCACTTT
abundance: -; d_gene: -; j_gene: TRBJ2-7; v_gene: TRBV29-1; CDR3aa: CSGRSSYEQYF; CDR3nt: TGCAGTGGGCGGAGCTCCTACGAGCAGTACTTC
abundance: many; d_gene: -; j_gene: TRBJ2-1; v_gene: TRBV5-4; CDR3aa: CASAKSSGLRNEQFF; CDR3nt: TGTGCCAGCGCCAAGTCAAGCGGTTTAAGGAATGAGCAGTTCTTC
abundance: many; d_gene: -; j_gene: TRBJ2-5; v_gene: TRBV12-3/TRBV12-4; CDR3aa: CASSLTVTKETQYF; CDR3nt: TGTGCCAGCAGTCTGACTGTGACTAAAGAGACCCAGTACTTC
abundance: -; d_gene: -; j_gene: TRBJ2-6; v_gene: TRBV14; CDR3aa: CASSLTTPGANVLTF; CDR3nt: TGTGCCAGCAGCCTCACGACCCCTGGGGCCAACGTCCTGACTTTC
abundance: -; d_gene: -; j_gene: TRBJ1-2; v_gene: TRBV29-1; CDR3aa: CSVAVGFYGYTF; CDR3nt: TGCAGCGTTGCGGTCGGCTTCTATGGCTACACCTTC
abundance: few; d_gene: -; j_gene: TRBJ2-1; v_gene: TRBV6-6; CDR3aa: CASIGRTILNEQFF; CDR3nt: TGTGCCTCGATCGGCAGAACAATACTCAATGAGCAGTTCTTC
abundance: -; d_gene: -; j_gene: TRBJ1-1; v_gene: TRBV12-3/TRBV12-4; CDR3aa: CASSLMGAAEAFF; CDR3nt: TGTGCCAGCAGTTTAATGGGGGCCGCTGAAGCTTTCTTT
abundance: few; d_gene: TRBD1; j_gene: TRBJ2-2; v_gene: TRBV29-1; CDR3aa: CSVTDREESGELFF; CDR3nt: TGCAGCGTGACGGACAGGGAGGAATCCGGGGAGCTGTTTTTT
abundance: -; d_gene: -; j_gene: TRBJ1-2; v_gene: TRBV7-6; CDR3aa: CASSPFSNYGYTF; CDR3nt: TGTGCCAGCAGCCCGTTCTCTAACTATGGCTACACCTTC
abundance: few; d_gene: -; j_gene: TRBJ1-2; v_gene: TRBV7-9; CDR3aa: CASSPDVPGGASHGYTF; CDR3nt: TGTGCCAGCAGCCCAGACGTTCCCGGCGGGGCAAGTCATGGCTACACCTTC
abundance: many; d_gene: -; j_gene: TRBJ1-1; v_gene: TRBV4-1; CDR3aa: CASSQVNRGATEAFF; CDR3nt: TGCGCCAGCAGCCAAGTAAATCGAGGGGCCACTGAAGCTTTCTTT
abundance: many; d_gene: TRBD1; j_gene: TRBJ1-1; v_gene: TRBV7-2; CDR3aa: CASSRDRVNTEAFF; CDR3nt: TGTGCCAGCAGCCGGGACAGGGTGAACACTGAAGCTTTCTTT
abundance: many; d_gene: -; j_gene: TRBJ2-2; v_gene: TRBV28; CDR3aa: CASSPPKANTGELFF; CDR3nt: TGTGCCAGCAGTCCCCCCAAGGCGAACACCGGGGAGCTGTTTTTT
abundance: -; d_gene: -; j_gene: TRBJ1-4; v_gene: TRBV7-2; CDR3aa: CASSPDGVGEKLFF; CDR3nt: TGTGCCAGCAGCCCCGACGGGGTCGGGGAAAAACTGTTTTTT
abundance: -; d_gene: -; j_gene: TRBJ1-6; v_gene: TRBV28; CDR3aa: CASNLGFPPPLHF; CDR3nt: TGTGCCAGCAATTTGGGGTTTCCTCCACCCCTCCACTTT
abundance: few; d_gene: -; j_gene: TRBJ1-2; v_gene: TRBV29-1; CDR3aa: CSVDGQLYGYTF; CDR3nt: TGCAGCGTGGACGGACAGCTTTATGGCTACACCTTC
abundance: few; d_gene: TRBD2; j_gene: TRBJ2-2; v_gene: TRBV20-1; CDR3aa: CSARGGTSGARRELFF; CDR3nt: TGCAGTGCTAGAGGGGGGACTAGCGGTGCGAGGAGGGAGCTGTTTTTT
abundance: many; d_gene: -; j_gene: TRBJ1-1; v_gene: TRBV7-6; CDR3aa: CASSLFSPASGAFF; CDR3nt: TGTGCCAGCAGCTTATTCTCCCCGGCGAGTGGAGCTTTCTTT
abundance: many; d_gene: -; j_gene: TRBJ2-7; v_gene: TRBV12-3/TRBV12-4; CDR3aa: CASSLASGSSYEQYF; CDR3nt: TGTGCCAGCAGCCTTGCGTCGGGGTCCTCCTACGAGCAGTACTTC
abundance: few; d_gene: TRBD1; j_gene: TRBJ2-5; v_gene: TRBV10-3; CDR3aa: CAISLRQGRETQYF; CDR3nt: TGTGCCATCAGCCTTAGACAGGGAAGGGAGACCCAGTACTTC
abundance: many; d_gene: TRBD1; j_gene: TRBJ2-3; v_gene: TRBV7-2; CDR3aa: CASSFQGASTDTQYF; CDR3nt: TGTGCCAGCAGCTTCCAGGGGGCGAGCACAGATACGCAGTATTTT
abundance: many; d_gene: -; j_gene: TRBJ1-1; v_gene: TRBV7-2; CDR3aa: CASSLDPSGNTEAFF; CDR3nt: TGTGCCAGCAGCTTAGATCCGTCAGGGAACACTGAAGCTTTCTTT
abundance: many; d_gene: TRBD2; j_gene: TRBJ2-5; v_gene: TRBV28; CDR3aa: CASRVPPWRGYQGETQYF; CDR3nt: TGTGCCAGCAGAGTGCCTCCATGGCGGGGGTACCAGGGAGAGACCCAGTACTTC
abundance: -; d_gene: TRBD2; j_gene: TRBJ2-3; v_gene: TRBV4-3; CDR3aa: CASSQEVSGRMDTQYF; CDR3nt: TGCGCCAGCAGCCAAGAGGTTAGCGGGCGTATGGATACGCAGTATTTT
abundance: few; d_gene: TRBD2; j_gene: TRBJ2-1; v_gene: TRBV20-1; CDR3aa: CSESSGGGNEQFF; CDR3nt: TGCAGTGAGAGCAGCGGGGGGGGGAATGAGCAGTTCTTC